The 14 T cell receptor beta chains below come from one sample, sequenced in a study of cytotoxic CD8 clonotypes in ibrutinib-treated CLL. Data came from immunoSEQ multiplex PCR; TCRdb stores just in-frame clones and leaves some out. The data contain fewer than 150,000 clones, about 85% of them singletons. The sample consisted of PBMCs, taken after 24 months of ibrutinib treatment. These receptors all stem from a human donor with chronic lymphocytic leukemia.

The V call is TRBV6-1, the J call TRBJ1-1, with 7 positions matching TRBD1. The CDR3 consists of 13 residues. Trimming at V came to 6 bases and at J to 3 bases, leaving 4 bases not matched to a gene. Germline V gene data show CDR1 as MNHNS and CDR2 as SASEGT. The chain's CDR3 is CASRQGLDTEAFF. CDR3 coding DNA: TGTGCCAGCAGACAGGGGTTGGACACTGAAGCTTTCTTT.

The gene calls are TRBV9 and TRBJ2-7; 11 bases are shared with TRBD1. CDR1 and CDR2 (germline): SGDLS, YYNGEE. With 4 bases clipped from V and 3 bases from J, the junction kept 3 bases outside the gene matches. The CDR3 runs 14 residues. DNA of the CDR3: TGTGCCAGCAGCACGGGGACAGGGGGCTACGAGCAGTACTTC. Protein: CASSTGTGGYEQYF.

J is TRBJ1-2 and V is TRBV4-3; 8 nucleotides line up with TRBD1. The CDR3 loop spans 17 amino acids. J was trimmed by 4 bases and V by 2 bases; bases with no gene match: 12. Germline assignment: CDR1 LGHNA and CDR2 YSLEER. DNA for the CDR3: TGCGCCAGCAGCCAAATTTGGTCGGCAGGGGGCATCTATGGCTACACCTTC. It is translated as CASSQIWSAGGIYGYTF.

This clone has a single count. The rearrangement joins TRBV7-2 to TRBJ1-5; tentatively, D is TRBD1 (5 bases). The germline V gene encodes CDR1 SGHTA and CDR2 FQGNSA. Trimming left V 5 bases short and J 1 base short, with 9 bases between. The CDR3 loop spans 14 amino acids. The CDR3 loop reads CASSPPGSNQPQHF. CDR3 DNA sequence: TGTGCCAGCAGCCCCCCAGGGAGCAATCAGCCCCAGCATTTT.

The chain carries TRBV9 and TRBJ1-1; no clear D. The CDR3 runs to 13 residues. CDR1 and CDR2 (germline): SGDLS, YYNGEE. Trimming shortened V by 4 bases and J by 0 bases, and 7 bases separated the two germline ends. In nucleotides, the CDR3 is TGTGCCAGCAGCTCCGGATTGAACACTGAAGCTTTCTTT. Residues: CASSSGLNTEAFF.

V and J are TRBV18 and TRBJ1-5; D unclear. CDR3 size: 12 residues. Trimming pared 3 bases from V and 4 bases from J, leaving 4 bases between. Germline assignment: CDR1 KGHSH and CDR2 LQKENI. DNA of the CDR3: TGTGCCAGCTCACCCGAAAATCAGCCCCAGCATTTT. Its protein is CASSPENQPQHF.

The chain is built from TRBV2 and TRBJ1-4; TRBD1 agrees at 9 bases. This CDR3 is 15 amino acids long. The trim removed 7 bases at V and 8 bases at J, leaving 11 bases unmatched. CDR1 and CDR2 (germline): SNHLY, FYNNEI. The CDR3 protein is CASNPGQGRREKLFF. CDR3 in DNA: TGTGCCAGCAATCCGGGACAGGGTAGGCGAGAAAAACTGTTTTTT.

There are a few counts of this clone. The V and J genes are TRBV30 and TRBJ1-2, with D hard to call. In germline, CDR1 is GTSNPN, CDR2 SVGIG (reference sequence). Deletions cut 0 bases from V and 6 bases from J, with 8 bases between. The CDR3 is made up of 12 amino acids. The CDR3 protein is CAWSVGQHGYTF. CDR3 coding DNA: TGTGCCTGGAGTGTAGGGCAGCATGGCTACACCTTC.

The chain recombines TRBV6-5 with TRBJ2-2; a weak D match, TRBD2 (5 bases). V dropped 2 bases and J dropped 4 bases, with 8 bases sitting between them. This CDR3 is 14 amino acids long. Germline V gene sequence: CDR1 MNHEY, CDR2 SVGAGI. In DNA, the CDR3 is TGTGCCAGCAGTTACGGAGGCCTCACCGGGGAGCTGTTTTTT. It is translated as CASSYGGLTGELFF.

This clone has a single count. V is TRBV27 and J is TRBJ1-4; D remains ambiguous. In germline, CDR1 is MNHEY, CDR2 SMNVEV (reference sequence). The CDR3 contains 13 residues. Trimming took off 6 bases at V and 4 bases at J, with 9 bases between the two ends. The CDR3 region is CASRATYNEKLFF. The CDR3 nucleotides are TGTGCCAGCAGGGCTACTTATAATGAAAAACTGTTTTTT.

The DNA for the CDR3 is TGCGCCAGCAGCGCGACCGGGACGGGGACAGATACGCAGTATTTT. As protein: CASSATGTGTDTQYF. The chain carries TRBV5-1 and TRBJ2-3; either TRBD1 or TRBD2 may fit D (5 bases each). The V end lost 4 bases, the J end lost 3 bases, and 15 bases lay between the germline ends. The CDR3 is made up of 15 amino acids. In germline, CDR1 is SGHRS, CDR2 YFSETQ.

The rearrangement joins TRBV5-1 to TRBJ1-1; no clear D. Looked up from germline, CDR1 is SGHRS and CDR2 is YFSETQ. This CDR3 has 14 residues. Trimming stripped 4 bases from V and 5 bases from J, with 15 bases between. The CDR3 is CASSRLPDGTEAFF. The CDR3 nucleotides are TGCGCCAGCAGCCGCCTTCCGGACGGGACTGAAGCTTTCTTT.

This chain links TRBV7-3 with TRBJ1-2; 9 bases fit TRBD1. This CDR3 comprises 15 residues. J gave up 5 bases and V 5 bases, and 9 bases lay outside the gene matches. Germline CDR1 and CDR2: SGHTA and FQGTGA. CDR3 coding DNA: TGTGCCAGCAGCCGAGGGGAGACAGGGGGGTATGGCTACACCTTC. Residues: CASSRGETGGYGYTF.

The chain combines TRBV6-5 with TRBJ1-2; D might be TRBD1 (5 bases). V lost 4 bases and J lost 0, with 12 bases in between. The germline V gene has CDR1 MNHEY and CDR2 SVGAGI. The CDR3 extends over 15 amino acids. The CDR3 reads CASSSQGQANYGYTF. The CDR3 DNA is TGTGCCAGCAGTTCCCAGGGCCAAGCTAACTATGGCTACACCTTC.